This TCR beta chain was identified during a study of blood T cell repertoires in COVID-19. Study overall: PBMCs, B-cell-depleted T cells, or T cells provided the cDNA or gDNA that made up the material.

The repertoire was sequenced with immunoSEQ multiplex PCR; TCRdb's copy has only in-frame clones and lacks some. The table includes around 150,000 clones, 80% detected once. Participants came from some 23 US areas, aged about 18 to 89 years. Cohorts were determined from participant-reported clinical history. The receptor was isolated from a man in his forties who had recovered from COVID-19. Material for sequencing was PBMCs or T cells enriched from blood (not recorded which).

The CDR3 region has the DNA TGTGCCAGCAGCTTAGAAATCCTCGGTGAGCAGTTCTTC. Protein: CASSLEILGEQFF. V is TRBV11-3 and J is TRBJ2-1; D is unresolved. The CDR3 runs to 13 residues. CDR1 SGHNT and CDR2 YENEEA come from the germline V gene. Trimming pared 0 bases from V and 9 bases from J, leaving 9 bases between.